The rows below give T cell receptor beta chains drawn from one sample of a study of cytomegalovirus exposure and HLA in healthy donors. Sequencing was performed with immunoSEQ multiplex PCR; in TCRdb, only in-frame clones are kept and a portion is missing. The sample lists approximately 180,000 clones; about 86% were seen once. Sequenced input: PBMCs. These receptors originate from a woman in her thirties in good health and CMV-seronegative. Both conserved end residues are trimmed from each CDR3. The order of the fields is clone size, V gene, J gene, CDR3 protein. Not every row has a clone size; where given, it reads once, few, many or a size class.

.	TRBV28	TRBJ2-2	ASSLQDAGGELF
.	TRBV4-2	TRBJ2-6	ASSRNPGAISAGANVLT
.	TRBV5-6	TRBJ1-1	ASSARQGRTEAF
.	TRBV6-5	TRBJ1-1	ASVMNTEAF
.	TRBV27	TRBJ2-3	ASSSEAGTDTQY
.	TRBV7-8	TRBJ2-7	ASSLERGPYEQY
.	TRBV28	TRBJ2-1	ASRPLSSASSYNEQF
few	TRBV9	TRBJ2-6	ASSSPETYPGANVLT
few	TRBV7-9	TRBJ1-2	ATPSDGGYGYT
.	TRBV7-9	TRBJ1-1	ASSGQGLNTEAF
.	TRBV11-1	TRBJ2-7	ASSQLWSSYEQY
.	TRBV28	TRBJ1-5	ASSLGQRRLGQPQH
.	TRBV9	TRBJ2-1	ASSAGLAGVNEQF
few	TRBV10-3	TRBJ1-6	ASRAPLSYNSPLH
once	TRBV19	TRBJ1-5	ASRGQGRNQPQH
.	TRBV11-2	TRBJ2-7	ASSLRDRGSYEQY
.	TRBV5-6	TRBJ1-1	ASSLDRAGTEAF
.	TRBV7-9	TRBJ2-7	ASSLASGNQY
once	TRBV19	TRBJ2-7	ASTPSASYEQY
.	TRBV15	TRBJ2-7	ATSIGPGQGVYEQY
.	TRBV4-2	TRBJ2-3	ASSQLGTSDADTQY
.	TRBV9	TRBJ2-1	ASSVGTGTSANNEQF
.	TRBV7-2	TRBJ1-1	ASSLLLERAF
.	TRBV27	TRBJ2-3	ASSWVRGTDTQY
.	TRBV7-8	TRBJ2-7	ASSLGQGNEQY
once	TRBV7-6	TRBJ2-3	ASSYLRAGPTDTQY
.	TRBV7-2	TRBJ2-1	ASRLGLAYNNEQF
.	TRBV28	TRBJ1-2	AIRQGNYGYT
once	TRBV7-9	TRBJ2-7	ASSPDRVRYEQY
once	TRBV6-5	TRBJ2-2	ASRETNTGELF
.	TRBV6-1	TRBJ2-3	ASSGAGGPDTQY